The 31 T cell receptor beta chains given below trace back to one sample, sequenced in a study of cytomegalovirus exposure and HLA in healthy donors. Clones were sequenced by immunoSEQ multiplex PCR, and TCRdb holds only the in-frame ones, with some missing. The data contain 90,000 to 140,000 clones, 86% of them singletons. The sequenced sample consisted of PBMCs. The receptor source for this set is a young woman in good health and CMV-seropositive.

The rearrangement uses TRBV6-6 and TRBJ1-5; D unclear. The CDR3 extends over 13 amino acids. V was shortened by 4 bases and J by 1 base, with 5 bases between the two germline ends. Germline V gene lookup returns CDR1 MNHNY and CDR2 SVGAGI (reference sequence). DNA of the CDR3: TGTGCCAGCAGTTTTCAAAGCAATCAGCCCCAGCATTTT. Its translation is CASSFQSNQPQHF.

The chain combines TRBV9 with TRBJ2-7; TRBD2 agrees at 9 bases. Germline V gives CDR1 SGDLS, CDR2 YYNGEE. The V gene end was trimmed by 2 bases and the J gene end by 5 bases; junction bases not matched to a gene: 5. CDR3 length: 14 residues. The CDR3 sequence: CASSVAGGPDEQYF. CDR3 DNA: TGTGCCAGCAGCGTCGCGGGAGGGCCAGACGAGCAGTACTTC. The whole variable domain, remainder taken from reference TRBV9 and TRBJ2-7, is DSGVTQTPKHLITATGQRVTLRCSPRSGDLSVYWYQQSLDQGLQFLIQYYNGEERAKGNILERFSAQQFPDLHSELNLSSLELGDSALYFCASSVAGGPDEQYFGPGTRLTVT.

In this sample, this clone turned up once. The gene calls are TRBV19 and TRBJ2-5; 9 bases line up with TRBD1. The J segment lost 3 bases and the V segment lost 7 bases, leaving 3 bases of the junction unmatched. The CDR3 loop spans 13 amino acids. Germline CDR1 and CDR2: LNHDA and SQIVND (reference sequence). CDR3 nucleotides: TGTGCCAGTACCCGGACAGGGGAAGAGACCCAGTACTTC. Translating gives CASTRTGEETQYF.

The V and J genes are TRBV19 and TRBJ1-1; D ambiguous. The CDR3 runs to 12 residues. Deletions cut 5 bases from V and 7 bases from J, with 11 bases between. The germline CDR1 and CDR2 sequences are LNHDA and SQIVND (reference sequence). CDR3 sequence reads: CASSSGSSEAFF. For the CDR3, the DNA is TGTGCCAGTAGTTCCGGGAGTAGTGAAGCTTTCTTT.

The genes are TRBV25-1 and TRBJ2-5; the D gene is possibly TRBD2 (6 bases). V gave up 1 base and J gave up 0 bases, with 9 bases separating them. Per germline, CDR1 MGHDK and CDR2 SYGVNS. The CDR3 contains 15 residues. CDR3 bases: TGTGCCAGCAGTGAATGGCGGGGCAACCAAGAGACCCAGTACTTC. Protein product: CASSEWRGNQETQYF.

This clone was detected a few times. V gene TRBV4-1 combines with J gene TRBJ1-3; possible D gene TRBD1, 6 bases. The V gene's germline CDR1 is MGHRA and CDR2 YSYEKL. Trimming cost V 4 bases and J 2 bases, with 9 bases left between them. The CDR3 extends over 14 amino acids. This CDR3 reads CASSPWTAGNTIYF. Here the CDR3 DNA reads TGCGCCAGCAGCCCCTGGACAGCTGGAAACACCATATATTTT.

The chain is built from TRBV6-1 and TRBJ2-7; TRBD2 matches at 11 bases. Germline CDR1 is MNHNS and CDR2 is SASEGT. The CDR3 has 15 amino acids. The V and J ends lost 0 bases and 2 bases, in that order; junction bases with no gene match: 0. Written as DNA, the CDR3 is TGTGCCAGCAGTGAAGCACTAGCGGGAGCCTACGAGCAGTACTTC. This encodes CASSEALAGAYEQYF.

This clone appeared a single time. The chain carries TRBV5-5 and TRBJ2-2; D ambiguous. Per germline, CDR1 SGHKS and CDR2 YYEKEE (reference sequence). Trimming pared 0 bases from V and 0 bases from J, leaving 9 bases between. There are 16 residues in the CDR3. This chain's CDR3 is CASSLVSRTNTGELFF. In nucleotides, the CDR3 is TGTGCCAGCAGCTTGGTATCGCGTACGAACACCGGGGAGCTGTTTTTT. Full variable domain (remainder filled in from reference TRBV5-5 and TRBJ2-2): DAGVTQSPTHLIKTRGQQVTLRCSPISGHKSVSWYQQVLGQGPQFIFQYYEKEERGRGNFPDRFSARQFPNYSSELNVNALLLGDSALYLCASSLVSRTNTGELFFGEGSRLTVL.

This chain links TRBV28 with TRBJ1-5, with D hard to call. Trimming removed 2 bases at V and 4 bases at J, with 15 bases between. The CDR3 is 16 residues long. Germline V CDR1 and CDR2: MDHEN, SYDVKM. CDR3 protein: CASSLGSGRGNQPQHF. DNA of the CDR3: TGTGCCAGCAGTTTAGGGAGTGGGCGGGGTAATCAGCCCCAGCATTTT.

The CDR3, as DNA: TGCGCCAGCAGTGAGCGGGGGAGGGGGACTGAAGCTTTCTTT. Translated, it gives CASSERGRGTEAFF. The rearrangement joins TRBV10-2 to TRBJ1-1, with D perhaps matching TRBD1 (6 bases). Trimming removed 2 bases at V and 5 bases at J, with 12 bases between. CDR1 is WSHSY, CDR2 SAAADI, per germline. CDR3 length equals 14 residues.

This sequence joins TRBV6-5 and TRBJ1-4, with 8 nucleotides matching TRBD1. The length of the CDR3 is 16 residues. The germline V gene has CDR1 MNHEY and CDR2 SVGAGI. V gave up 2 bases and J gave up 5 bases; unmatched junction bases: 7. Here the CDR3 reads CASSYLGTGVNEKLFF. CDR3 DNA sequence: TGTGCCAGCAGTTACCTCGGGACAGGTGTGAATGAAAAACTGTTTTTT.

This clone appeared a single time. The J gene is TRBJ2-7, the V gene TRBV5-6, with 9 bases that match TRBD1. CDR1 is SGHDT, CDR2 YYEEEE, per germline. The CDR3 extends over 14 amino acids. With 2 bases clipped from V and 4 bases from J, the junction kept 4 bases outside the gene matches. The CDR3 region has the DNA TGTGCCAGCAGCTTCGGGACAGGGATTTACGAGCAGTACTTC. Protein: CASSFGTGIYEQYF.

The V call is TRBV7-8, the J call TRBJ2-3; maybe TRBD2 (5 bases). The CDR3 covers 14 residues. V was cut by 5 bases and J by 5 bases, with 14 bases left in between. From germline, CDR1 is SGHVS and CDR2 FQNEAQ. In DNA form, the CDR3 reads TGTGCCAGCAGCCCCGGGGTAGCCGGAGATACGCAGTATTTT. Encoded protein: CASSPGVAGDTQYF.

The V gene is TRBV6-1, the J gene TRBJ1-1, with D possibly being TRBD1 (5 bases). V was clipped by 4 bases and J by 7 bases, with 13 bases between them. Germline CDR1 MNHNS, CDR2 SASEGT. CDR3 length equals 13 residues. CDR3 sequence: CASSGSGRIEAFF. The CDR3 nucleotides read TGTGCCAGCAGTGGCTCAGGGAGGATTGAAGCTTTCTTT.

The chain combines TRBV19 with TRBJ1-4, with D possibly matching TRBD1 (6 bases). With 6 bases removed from V and 0 bases from J, the gap between germline ends came to 11 bases. The CDR3 is 15 amino acids. Germline assignment: CDR1 LNHDA and CDR2 SQIVND (reference sequence). CDR3 in DNA: TGTGCCAGTAGGACAGGATTTTCAACTAATGAAAAACTGTTTTTT. Amino acids: CASRTGFSTNEKLFF.

V and J are TRBV5-5 and TRBJ2-1, with D perhaps matching TRBD2 (6 bases). This CDR3 contains 15 residues. V was cut by 3 bases and J by 6 bases, with 16 bases left in between. CDR1 and CDR2 (germline): SGHKS, YYEKEE (reference sequence). CDR3 bases: TGTGCCAGCAGCTGGGCGGGGCTCCCGGGCAATGAGCAGTTCTTC. This codes for CASSWAGLPGNEQFF.

The rearrangement links TRBV5-8 to TRBJ2-1; D is perhaps TRBD2 (6 bases). There are 15 residues in the CDR3. Trimming removed 5 bases at V and 6 bases at J, with 18 bases between. Germline assignment: CDR1 SGHTS and CDR2 YDEGEE. The chain's CDR3 is CASSTHGRGINEQFF. The CDR3 DNA reads as TGTGCCAGCAGTACCCACGGCCGGGGGATCAATGAGCAGTTCTTC.

This sequence joins TRBV9 and TRBJ2-7, with 12 bases fitting TRBD1. V lost 0 bases, J lost 7 bases, and 8 bases stayed unmatched. The CDR3 runs to 16 residues. In germline, CDR1 is SGDLS, CDR2 YYNGEE. The CDR3 protein is CASSVGVGQGAREQYF. Written as DNA, the CDR3 is TGTGCCAGCAGCGTAGGGGTGGGACAGGGGGCGCGGGAGCAGTACTTC.

This chain links TRBV29-1 with TRBJ2-5; tentative D call: TRBD2 (7 bases). The CDR3 extends over 13 amino acids. The V and J ends lost 8 bases and 5 bases respectively, with 18 bases between them. Germline-derived CDR1 and CDR2 are SQVTM and ANQGSEA. CDR3 DNA: TGCAGCCTCCAACGGGGGGCTGGGGAGACCCAGTACTTC. Its translation: CSLQRGAGETQYF.

Only one count was recorded for this clone. The J gene is TRBJ1-2, the V gene TRBV6-1; 7 nucleotides agree with TRBD1. The CDR3 runs to 14 residues. Germline V gives CDR1 MNHNS, CDR2 SASEGT. With 5 bases clipped from V and 3 bases from J, the junction kept 6 bases outside the gene matches. The CDR3 loop reads CASSLITGDYGYTF. CDR3 DNA sequence: TGTGCCAGCAGTCTCATAACAGGGGACTATGGCTACACCTTC.

V gene TRBV4-1 combines with J gene TRBJ1-1, with D possibly being TRBD1 (6 bases). The CDR3 extends over 16 amino acids. From germline, CDR1 is MGHRA and CDR2 YSYEKL. The V gene lost 1 base and the J gene lost 5 bases, with 17 bases spanning the gap. CDR3 protein: CASSQGRGRGRTEAFF. The CDR3 DNA follows: TGCGCCAGCAGCCAAGGGCGGGGGAGGGGGAGGACTGAAGCTTTCTTT.

The V call is TRBV2, the J call TRBJ2-1; 7 positions match TRBD1. J gave up 8 bases and V 9 bases, and 10 bases lay outside the gene matches. This CDR3 contains 13 residues. Germline V gene sequence: CDR1 SNHLY, CDR2 FYNNEI. The CDR3 DNA is TGTGCCAGGGGACAGACACAGTCCGATGAGCAGTTCTTC. This sequence encodes CARGQTQSDEQFF.

This clone is a singleton in its sample. This rearrangement joins TRBV28 to TRBJ1-2, with D unresolved. Between the trimmed V and J ends, which lost 2 bases and 7 bases, there was a span of 5 bases. The CDR3 contains 11 residues. The germline V gene has CDR1 MDHEN and CDR2 SYDVKM. CDR3 protein: CASSLQVGYTF. CDR3 in DNA: TGTGCCAGCAGTTTACAGGTTGGCTACACCTTC.

This clone appeared once. The chain carries TRBV11-3 and TRBJ1-1, with 7 bases lining up with TRBD1. Germline V gene sequence: CDR1 SGHNT, CDR2 YENEEA. Trimming took 7 bases from V and 0 from J; bases not matched to a gene: 8. The CDR3 has 15 amino acids. CDR3: CASIPQDRMNTEAFF. The CDR3 DNA reads TGTGCCAGCATCCCCCAGGACAGGATGAACACTGAAGCTTTCTTT.

The CDR3 here is CASSPGQGRNYEQYF. CDR3 coding DNA: TGTGCCAGCAGCCCAGGACAGGGAAGAAACTACGAGCAGTACTTC. The genes are TRBV28 and TRBJ2-7, with 8 nucleotides matching TRBD1. The CDR3 extends over 15 amino acids. V lost 6 bases, J lost 3 bases, and 10 bases stayed unmatched. Looked up from germline, CDR1 is MDHEN and CDR2 is SYDVKM.

The CDR3 coding sequence is TGTGCCAGCAGCGCTGGGTGGGAGGAGACCCAGTACTTC. Its translation: CASSAGWEETQYF. This chain uses TRBV9 with TRBJ2-5; D might be TRBD2 (5 bases). The CDR3 is 13 residues long. The V gene lost 3 bases and the J gene lost 5 bases, with 11 bases spanning the gap. CDR1 and CDR2 (germline): SGDLS, YYNGEE. The full variable domain, rest sourced from reference TRBV9 and TRBJ2-5, is DSGVTQTPKHLITATGQRVTLRCSPRSGDLSVYWYQQSLDQGLQFLIQYYNGEERAKGNILERFSAQQFPDLHSELNLSSLELGDSALYFCASSAGWEETQYFGPGTRLLVL.

The chain couples TRBV30 to TRBJ2-3; 8 bases match TRBD1. Germline CDR1 and CDR2: GTSNPN and SVGIG (reference sequence). J was trimmed by 1 base and V by 1 base; bases with no gene match: 7. This CDR3 has 16 amino acids. The CDR3, as DNA: TGTGCCTGGAGTGGAGGGACAGGAGGGGGCACAGATACGCAGTATTTT. Its protein is CAWSGGTGGGTDTQYF.

This clone has a handful of counts. The chain joins TRBV4-2 to TRBJ2-7, with 7 bases that match TRBD1. Trimming at V came to 3 bases and at J to 5 bases, leaving 10 bases not matched to a gene. This CDR3 is built from 15 residues. Germline V CDR1 and CDR2: LGHNA, YNFKEQ. The CDR3 spells CASSHLTKGANEQYF. The DNA for the CDR3 is TGTGCCAGCAGCCATCTAACCAAGGGGGCCAACGAGCAGTACTTC.

CDR3 DNA sequence: TGTGCCAGCAGCCTAGGACTAGCGGGGTACAATGAGCAGTTCTTC. It specifies CASSLGLAGYNEQFF. The chain couples TRBV9 to TRBJ2-1, with 12 bases aligning to TRBD2. The CDR3 has 15 residues. CDR1 is SGDLS and CDR2 is YYNGEE in the germline V gene. V gave up 4 bases and J gave up 4 bases; unmatched junction bases: 3. Together with reference TRBV9 and TRBJ2-1, the CDR3 gives the full variable domain: DSGVTQTPKHLITATGQRVTLRCSPRSGDLSVYWYQQSLDQGLQFLIQYYNGEERAKGNILERFSAQQFPDLHSELNLSSLELGDSALYFCASSLGLAGYNEQFFGPGTRLTVL.

The chain employs TRBV5-8 and TRBJ2-3, with 8 nucleotides matching TRBD2. Trimming removed 4 bases from V and 0 bases from J; junction bases left unmatched: 7. The CDR3 runs 16 residues. Germline CDR1 reads SGHTS; CDR2 reads YDEGEE. CDR3 DNA: TGTGCCAGCAGCCCCTGGGGACTAGGGAGCACAGATACGCAGTATTTT. The encoded protein is CASSPWGLGSTDTQYF.

This clone came up a few times. The chain joins TRBV6-5 to TRBJ1-2; the D is unclear. The CDR3 runs to 13 residues. In germline, CDR1 is MNHEY, CDR2 SVGAGI. V lost 6 bases and J 2 bases, leaving 10 bases between the germline ends. This chain's CDR3 is CASRDGLNYGYTF. The CDR3 DNA is TGTGCCAGCAGGGATGGACTAAACTATGGCTACACCTTC.